The source of this T cell receptor beta chain is a study of radiation and T cells in renal cell carcinoma (dated by TCRdb to between 2020 and 2021). For the study in its entirety: In total, about 53 samples, comprising some 25 tumors and roughly 27 peripheral blood samples, were subjected to TCR beta sequencing. The final blood draw took place at 4 weeks after radiation, the same time as nephrectomy. In the approximately 49 samples combined, around 3.7 million unique CDR3 nucleotide sequences were found, encoding about 2,700,000 unique CDR3 amino acid sequences.

The germline V gene gives CDR1 as MNHEY and CDR2 as SVGAGI. Trimming costs V 6 bases and J 9 bases, and their ends lie 15 bases apart. The CDR3 measures 14 amino acids from cysteine to phenylalanine. Of the read, only the CDR3 DNA is kept; its 42 bases are in frame from base 1. For this clone: What this receptor recognizes is not known. The input lacks base qualities; no much larger clone sits a single base away.

TCR beta libraries were generated from genomic DNA with the immunoSEQ kit, following the manufacturer's recommendations. To prepare the libraries, a first multiplex PCR with proprietary primers was run, followed by a second PCR that added unique barcodes, and a bead cleanup was done after each round. A kit-provided positive control reaction and a negative control reaction were included in every sample batch. The final libraries were assessed on an Agilent 4200 TapeStation D1000 ScreenTape, pooled by volume, and quantified by qPCR. Sequencing ran on an Illumina NextSeq500 with a MidOutput 150-cycle cartridge, using 156 Read1 and 15 Index1 cycles with kit custom primers. The pooled library was loaded at around 1.1 pM, and around 20% PhiX control was spiked in. The paper's data handling went like this. The vendor-processed data were analyzed in R, and a clonotype was defined as all T cells that share the same CDR3 nucleotide sequence. For clone abundance analyses, frequencies were normalized to the 10,000 most abundant clones in each sample. Before analysis, public T cell clones were removed, and these numbered fewer than six per sample on average. Tumor-enriched and baseline blood-enriched clonotypes were defined by at least a 32-fold difference in abundance between compartments. A beta-binomial differential abundance model was used to identify clonotypes that were expanded or contracted between blood time points. Similarity between tumor and blood repertoires was quantified using the Baroni-Urbani and Buser coefficient, and groups were compared with two-tailed Wilcoxon tests in R. TCRdb mirrors the immuneACCESS table, restricted to in-frame sequences. Some clones are absent from its copies; in checked studies, under half trace to an unresolved V gene, and the reason for the others is unknown. From that table come the V and J calls and clone size; the DNA was used to work out D and trimming. This sample is represented by approximately 86,000 clones; 70% to 90% of them were singletons. The ten largest clones capture around 9.4% of the sample.

Overall study results and their limits: Tracking of blood repertoire dynamics stopped at approximately four weeks after treatment, with no follow-up past that point. Because pretreatment tumor biopsies were not available, the study could not determine whether clonotypes were already present within the tumor at baseline. In blood, the top tumor clonotypes increased between baseline and 2 weeks post-radiation and then shrank by 4 weeks, which suggests that tumor-resident clones expanded only transiently. With a single-armed trial design, the study had no way to address how radiation dose or scheduling affects the TCR repertoire.

Reading the label with the study, this specimen's time point is: blood 4 weeks post-SBRT, at nephrectomy. The sample's treatment or condition label is to be understood as: 15 Gy SBRT to primary tumor, nephrectomy 4 weeks later. The samples were drawn from a clinical trial, where primary renal cell carcinomas were treated with 15 Gy of stereotactic body radiation therapy and then removed by nephrectomy 4 weeks afterward. Serial peripheral blood from radiation-treated patients was sampled at baseline, 2 weeks and 4 weeks after SBRT to track tumor-enriched clonotypes. All patients had renal cell carcinoma with clear cell pathology. The QIAamp DNA Blood Mini Kit (Qiagen) was used to prepare genomic DNA for TCR sequencing. The analyses included only samples that passed all quality control checks.

The chain is assembled from TRBV6-5 and TRBJ1-6; possibly the D gene is TRBD1, per 5 matching bases. The specimen was blood, collected from a patient whose treatment included radiotherapy and nephrectomy. The TCR originated in a man aged 45-60 years with renal cell carcinoma. The DNA reads TGTGCCAGCAGCCCGAGCGGGGGGGGTTCACCCCTCCACTTT. It translates to CASSPSGGGSPLHF.